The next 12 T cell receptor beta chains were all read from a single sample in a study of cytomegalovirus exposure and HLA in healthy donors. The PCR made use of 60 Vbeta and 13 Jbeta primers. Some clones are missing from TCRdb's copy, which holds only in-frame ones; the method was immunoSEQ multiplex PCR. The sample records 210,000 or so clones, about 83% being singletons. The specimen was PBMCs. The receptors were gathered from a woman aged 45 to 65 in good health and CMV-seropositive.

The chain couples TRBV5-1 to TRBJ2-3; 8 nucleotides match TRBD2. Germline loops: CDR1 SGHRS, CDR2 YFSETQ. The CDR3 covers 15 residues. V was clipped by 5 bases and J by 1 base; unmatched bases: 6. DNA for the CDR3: TGCGCCAGCAGATCGGGAGCGGGGGGCACAGATACGCAGTATTTT. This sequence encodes CASRSGAGGTDTQYF.

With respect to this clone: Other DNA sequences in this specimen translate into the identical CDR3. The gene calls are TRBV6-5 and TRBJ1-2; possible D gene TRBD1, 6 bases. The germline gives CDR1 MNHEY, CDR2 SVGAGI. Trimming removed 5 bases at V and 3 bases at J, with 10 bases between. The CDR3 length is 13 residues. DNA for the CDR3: TGTGCCAGCAGTCCGACAGGCGACTATGGCTACACCTTC. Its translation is CASSPTGDYGYTF.

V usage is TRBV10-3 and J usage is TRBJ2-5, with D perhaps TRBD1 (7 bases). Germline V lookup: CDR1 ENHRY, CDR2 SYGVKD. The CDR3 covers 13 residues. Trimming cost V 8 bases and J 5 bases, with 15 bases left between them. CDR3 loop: CAIGGTAWETQYF. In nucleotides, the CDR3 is TGTGCCATCGGGGGGACAGCTTGGGAGACCCAGTACTTC.

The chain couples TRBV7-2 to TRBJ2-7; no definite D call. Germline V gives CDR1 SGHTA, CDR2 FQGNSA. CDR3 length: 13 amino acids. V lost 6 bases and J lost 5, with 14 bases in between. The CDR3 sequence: CASSLRGKNEQYF. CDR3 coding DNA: TGTGCCAGCAGTTTGAGAGGAAAGAACGAGCAGTACTTC.

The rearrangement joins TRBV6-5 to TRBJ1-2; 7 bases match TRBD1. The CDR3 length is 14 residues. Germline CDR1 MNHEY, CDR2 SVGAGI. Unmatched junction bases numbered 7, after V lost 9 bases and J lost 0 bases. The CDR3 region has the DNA TGTGCCAGTAGTCGGGACAGCGCTAACTATGGCTACACCTTC. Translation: CASSRDSANYGYTF.

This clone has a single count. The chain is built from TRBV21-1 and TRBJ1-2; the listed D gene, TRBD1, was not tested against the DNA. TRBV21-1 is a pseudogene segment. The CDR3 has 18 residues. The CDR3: CASSKPTLWDRVIYGYTF. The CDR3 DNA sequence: TGTGCCAGCAGCAAACCCACCTTGTGGGACAGGGTTATCTATGGCTACACCTTC.

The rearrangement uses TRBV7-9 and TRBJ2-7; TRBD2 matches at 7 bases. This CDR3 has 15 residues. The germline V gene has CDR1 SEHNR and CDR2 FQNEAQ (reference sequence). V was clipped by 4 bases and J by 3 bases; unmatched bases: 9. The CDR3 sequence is CASSSMAREGYEQYF. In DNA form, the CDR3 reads TGTGCCAGCAGCTCGATGGCGAGGGAGGGCTACGAGCAGTACTTC.

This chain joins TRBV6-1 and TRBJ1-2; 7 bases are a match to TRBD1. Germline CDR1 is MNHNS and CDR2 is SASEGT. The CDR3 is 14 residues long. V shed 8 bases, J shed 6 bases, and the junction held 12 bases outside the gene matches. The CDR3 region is CASYNRGRGNGYTF. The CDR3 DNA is TGTGCCAGCTACAATAGGGGCAGGGGGAATGGCTACACCTTC.

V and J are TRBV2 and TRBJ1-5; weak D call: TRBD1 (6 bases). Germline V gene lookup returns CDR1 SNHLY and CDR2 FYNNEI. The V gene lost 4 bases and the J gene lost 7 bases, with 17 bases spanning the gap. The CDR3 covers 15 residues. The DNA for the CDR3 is TGTGCCAGCAGTGTTAGGGGGACCCCAGGCCAGCCCCAGCATTTT. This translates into CASSVRGTPGQPQHF.

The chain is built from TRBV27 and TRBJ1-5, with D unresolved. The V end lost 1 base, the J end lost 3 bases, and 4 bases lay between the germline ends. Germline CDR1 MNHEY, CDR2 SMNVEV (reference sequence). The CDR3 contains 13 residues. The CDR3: CASSLFLNQPQHF. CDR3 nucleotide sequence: TGTGCCAGCAGTTTATTTCTCAATCAGCCCCAGCATTTT.

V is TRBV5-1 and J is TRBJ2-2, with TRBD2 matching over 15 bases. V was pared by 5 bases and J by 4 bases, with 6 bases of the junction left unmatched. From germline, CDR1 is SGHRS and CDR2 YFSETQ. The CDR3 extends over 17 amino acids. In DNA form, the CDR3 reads TGCGCCAGCAGAGGACTAGCGGGGGGGCAGAGCACCGGGGAGCTGTTTTTT. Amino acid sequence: CASRGLAGGQSTGELFF. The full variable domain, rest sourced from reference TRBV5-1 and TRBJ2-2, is KAGVTQTPRYLIKTRGQQVTLSCSPISGHRSVSWYQQTPGQGLQFLFEYFSETQRNKGNFPGRFSGRQFSNSRSEMNVSTLELGDSALYLCASRGLAGGQSTGELFFGEGSRLTVL.

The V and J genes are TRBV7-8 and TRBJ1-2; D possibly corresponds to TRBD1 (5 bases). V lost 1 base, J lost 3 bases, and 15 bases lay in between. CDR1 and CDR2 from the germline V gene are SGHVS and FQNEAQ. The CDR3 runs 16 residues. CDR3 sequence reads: CASSLVGGPLDYGYTF. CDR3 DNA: TGTGCCAGCAGCTTAGTCGGGGGTCCCTTGGACTATGGCTACACCTTC.